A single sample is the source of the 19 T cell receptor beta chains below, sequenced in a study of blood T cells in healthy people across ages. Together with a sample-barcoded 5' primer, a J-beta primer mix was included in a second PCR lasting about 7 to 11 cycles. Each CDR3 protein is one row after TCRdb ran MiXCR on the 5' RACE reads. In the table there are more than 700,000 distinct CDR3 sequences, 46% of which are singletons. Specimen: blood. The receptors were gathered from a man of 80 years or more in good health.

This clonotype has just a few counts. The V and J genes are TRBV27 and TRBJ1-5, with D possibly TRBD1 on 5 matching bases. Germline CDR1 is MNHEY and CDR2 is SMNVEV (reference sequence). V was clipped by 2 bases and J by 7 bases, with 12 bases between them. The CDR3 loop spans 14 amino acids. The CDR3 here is CASSLRRAEQPQHF. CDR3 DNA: TGTGCCAGCAGTTTACGCAGGGCTGAACAGCCCCAGCATTTT.

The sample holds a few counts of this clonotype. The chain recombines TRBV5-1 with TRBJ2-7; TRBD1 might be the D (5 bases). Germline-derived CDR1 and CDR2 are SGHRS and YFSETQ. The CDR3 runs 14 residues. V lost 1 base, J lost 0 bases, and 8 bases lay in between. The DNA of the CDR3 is TGCGCCAGCAGCTTGTGGGGCTTCTCCTACGAGCAGTACTTC. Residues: CASSLWGFSYEQYF.

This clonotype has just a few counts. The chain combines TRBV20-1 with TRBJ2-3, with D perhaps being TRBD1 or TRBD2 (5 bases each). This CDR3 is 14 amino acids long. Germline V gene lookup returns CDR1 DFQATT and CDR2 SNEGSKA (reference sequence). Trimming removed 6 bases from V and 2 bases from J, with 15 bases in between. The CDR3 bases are TGCAGTGCCCGAGGGGTCCTTATCACAGATACGCAGTATTTT. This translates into CSARGVLITDTQYF.

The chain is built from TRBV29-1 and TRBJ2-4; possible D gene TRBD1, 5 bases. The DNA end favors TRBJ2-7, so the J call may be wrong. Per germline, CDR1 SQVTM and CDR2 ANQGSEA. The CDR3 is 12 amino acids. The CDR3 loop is CSTKTATYEQYF. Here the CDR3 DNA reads TGCAGCACGAAGACAGCAACCTACGAGCAGTACTTC.

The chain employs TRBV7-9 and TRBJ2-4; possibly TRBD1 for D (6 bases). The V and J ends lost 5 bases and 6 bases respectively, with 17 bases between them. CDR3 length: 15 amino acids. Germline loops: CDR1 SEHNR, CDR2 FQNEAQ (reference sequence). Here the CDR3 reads CASSPEPGHLNIQYF. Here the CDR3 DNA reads TGTGCCAGCAGCCCAGAACCGGGACACCTAAACATTCAGTACTTC.

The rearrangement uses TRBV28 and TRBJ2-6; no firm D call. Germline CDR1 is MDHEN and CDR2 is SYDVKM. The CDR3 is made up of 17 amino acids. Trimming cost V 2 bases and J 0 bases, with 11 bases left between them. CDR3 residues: CASSLMQIYSGANVLTF. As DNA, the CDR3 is TGTGCCAGCAGTTTAATGCAGATCTACTCTGGGGCCAACGTCCTGACTTTC.

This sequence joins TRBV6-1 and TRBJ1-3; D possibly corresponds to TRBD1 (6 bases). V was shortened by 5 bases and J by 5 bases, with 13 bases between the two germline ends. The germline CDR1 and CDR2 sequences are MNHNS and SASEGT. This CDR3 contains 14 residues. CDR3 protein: CASSPTDRRNTIYF. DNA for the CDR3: TGTGCCAGCAGTCCGACGGACAGACGAAACACCATATATTTT.

In DNA, the CDR3 is TGTGCCAGCAATCACGCCACTAGCGGCTCCTACAATGAGCAGTTCTTC. Protein: CASNHATSGSYNEQFF. The gene calls are TRBV12-3 or TRBV12-4 and TRBJ2-1; 8 positions agree with TRBD2. The ends lost 7 bases at V and 0 bases at J; junction bases unmatched: 8. The CDR3 is 16 residues long.

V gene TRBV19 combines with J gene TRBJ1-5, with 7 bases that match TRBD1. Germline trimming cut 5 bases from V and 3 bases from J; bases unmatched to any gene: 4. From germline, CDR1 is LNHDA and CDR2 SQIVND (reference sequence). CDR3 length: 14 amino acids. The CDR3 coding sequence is TGTGCCAGTAGTCCGGGACAGATCAATCAGCCCCAGCATTTT. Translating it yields CASSPGQINQPQHF. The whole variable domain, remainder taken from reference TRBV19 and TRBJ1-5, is DGGITQSPKYLFRKEGQNVTLSCEQNLNHDAMYWYRQDPGQGLRLIYYSQIVNDFQKGDIAEGYSVSREKKESFPLTVTSAQKNPTAFYLCASSPGQINQPQHFGDGTRLSIL.

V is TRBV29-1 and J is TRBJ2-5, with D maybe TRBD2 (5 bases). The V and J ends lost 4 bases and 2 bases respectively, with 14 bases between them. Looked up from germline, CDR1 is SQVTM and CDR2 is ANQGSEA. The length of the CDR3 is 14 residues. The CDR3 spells CSVGRGRGQETQYF. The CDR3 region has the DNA TGCAGCGTTGGCAGAGGACGGGGTCAAGAGACCCAGTACTTC.

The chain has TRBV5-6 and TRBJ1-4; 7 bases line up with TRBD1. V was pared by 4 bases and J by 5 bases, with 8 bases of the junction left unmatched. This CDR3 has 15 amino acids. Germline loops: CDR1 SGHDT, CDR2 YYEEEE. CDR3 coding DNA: TGTGCCAGCAGCCCCGCCGGGACAGAAAATGAAAAACTGTTTTTT. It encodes CASSPAGTENEKLFF. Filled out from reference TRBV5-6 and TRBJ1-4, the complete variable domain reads DAGVTQSPTHLIKTRGQQVTLRCSPKSGHDTVSWYQQALGQGPQFIFQYYEEEERQRGNFPDRFSGHQFPNYSSELNVNALLLGDSALYLCASSPAGTENEKLFFGSGTQLSVL.

CDR3 in amino acids: CASSQRLAVQETQYF. The CDR3 nucleotides are TGTGCCAGCAGCCAAAGACTAGCAGTGCAAGAGACCCAGTACTTC. The chain links TRBV14 to TRBJ2-5; TRBD2 aligns across 7 bases. Trimming cost V 2 bases and J 2 bases; bases outside gene matches: 5. The CDR3 runs to 15 residues. CDR1 SGHDN and CDR2 FVKESK come from the germline V gene.

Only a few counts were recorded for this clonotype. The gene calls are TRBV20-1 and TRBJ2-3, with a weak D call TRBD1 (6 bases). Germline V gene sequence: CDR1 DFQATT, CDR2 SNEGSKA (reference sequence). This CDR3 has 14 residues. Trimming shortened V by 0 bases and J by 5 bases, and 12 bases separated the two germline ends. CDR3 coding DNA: TGCAGTGCTAGAGATCAGGGGATGGAAGATACGCAGTATTTT. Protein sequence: CSARDQGMEDTQYF.

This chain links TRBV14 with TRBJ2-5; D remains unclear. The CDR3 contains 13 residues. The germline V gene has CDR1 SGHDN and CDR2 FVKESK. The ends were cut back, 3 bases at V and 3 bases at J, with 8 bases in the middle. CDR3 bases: TGTGCCAGCAGCCAGTGGGTCAAAGAGACCCAGTACTTC. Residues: CASSQWVKETQYF.

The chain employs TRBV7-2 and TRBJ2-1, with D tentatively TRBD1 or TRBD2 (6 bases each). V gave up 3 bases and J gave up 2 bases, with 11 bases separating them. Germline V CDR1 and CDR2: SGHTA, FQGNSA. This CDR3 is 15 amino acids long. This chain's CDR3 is CASSLDGGPYNEQFF. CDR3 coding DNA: TGTGCCAGCAGCTTGGACGGGGGCCCCTACAATGAGCAGTTCTTC.

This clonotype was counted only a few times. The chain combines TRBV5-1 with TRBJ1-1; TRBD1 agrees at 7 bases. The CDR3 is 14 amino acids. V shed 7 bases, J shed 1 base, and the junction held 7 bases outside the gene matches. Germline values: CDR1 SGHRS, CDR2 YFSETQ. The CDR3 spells CASGSTGTNTEAFF. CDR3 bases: TGCGCCAGCGGCTCGACAGGGACGAACACTGAAGCTTTCTTT.

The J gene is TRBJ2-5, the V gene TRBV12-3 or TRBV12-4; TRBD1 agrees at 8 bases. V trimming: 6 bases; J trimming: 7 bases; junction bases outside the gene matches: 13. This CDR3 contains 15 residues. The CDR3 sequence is CASSRIPGQEGTQYF. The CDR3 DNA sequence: TGTGCCAGCAGCAGAATACCGGGACAGGAAGGGACCCAGTACTTC.

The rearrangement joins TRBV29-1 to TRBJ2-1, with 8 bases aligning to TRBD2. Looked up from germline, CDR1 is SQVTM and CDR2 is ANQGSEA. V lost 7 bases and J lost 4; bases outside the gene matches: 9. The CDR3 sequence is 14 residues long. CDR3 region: CSAQLAGKYNEQFF. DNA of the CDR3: TGCAGCGCCCAATTAGCGGGAAAGTACAATGAGCAGTTCTTC.

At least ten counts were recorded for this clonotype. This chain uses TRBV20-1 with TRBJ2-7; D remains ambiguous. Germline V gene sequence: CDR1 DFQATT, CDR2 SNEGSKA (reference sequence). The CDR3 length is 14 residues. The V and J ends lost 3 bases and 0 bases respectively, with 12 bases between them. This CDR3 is CSASSQSSSYEQYF. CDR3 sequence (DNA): TGCAGTGCTAGTTCCCAGTCAAGCTCCTACGAGCAGTACTTC.